The clone carrying this T cell receptor beta chain came up once. CDR3 length: 14 amino acids. The V gene's germline CDR1 is LGHDT and CDR2 YNNKEL (reference sequence). J was trimmed by 4 bases and V by 4 bases; bases with no gene match: 4. The sample is drawn from a study of control samples from healthy donors and cancer patients. The table came from immunoSEQ multiplex PCR; TCRdb's copy has only in-frame clones and leaves some out. In the table there are roughly 200,000 clones, roughly 94% of which are singletons. Sequencing was carried out using blood. V is TRBV3-1 (or the pseudogene TRBV3-2) and J is TRBJ1-1; 9 nucleotides match TRBD1. This TCR was recovered from a man aged 45-65 years in good health. The CDR3 loop reads CASSPQGAGTEAFF. The CDR3 region has the DNA TGTGCCAGCAGCCCACAGGGGGCGGGCACTGAAGCTTTCTTT.